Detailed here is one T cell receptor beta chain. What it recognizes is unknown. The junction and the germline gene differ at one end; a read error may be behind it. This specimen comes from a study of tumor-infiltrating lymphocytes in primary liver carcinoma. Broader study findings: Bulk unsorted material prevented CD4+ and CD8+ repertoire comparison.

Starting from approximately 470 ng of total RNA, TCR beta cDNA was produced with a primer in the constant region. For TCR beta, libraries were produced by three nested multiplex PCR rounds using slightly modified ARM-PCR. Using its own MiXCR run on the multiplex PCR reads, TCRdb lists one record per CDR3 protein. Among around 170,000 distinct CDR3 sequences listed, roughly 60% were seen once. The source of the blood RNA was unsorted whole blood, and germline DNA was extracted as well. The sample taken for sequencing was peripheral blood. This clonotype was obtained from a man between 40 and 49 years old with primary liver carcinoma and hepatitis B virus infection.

CDR3 DNA: TGTGCCAACAGCTTGGGAGGTCCGCAGATTCCTGAAGCTTTATTT. Translation gives CANSLGGPQIPEALF. V and J are TRBV5-5 and TRBJ1-1; D ambiguous. Germline V gene lookup returns CDR1 SGHKS and CDR2 YYEKEE (reference sequence). The CDR3 consists of 15 residues.